Listed here are 8 T cell receptor beta chains from one sample, sequenced in a study of T cells in Graves' hyperthyroidism and ophthalmopathy. Authors of the study amplified TCR beta CDR3 regions from RNA transcripts. Using the HTBI primer set, a first-round RT-PCR was run on the TCR CDR3. MiXCR, run by TCRdb on the multiplex PCR reads, gives a single entry per CDR3 protein. This table has some 250,000 distinct CDR3 sequences, approximately 16% appearing once. Sample: blood. The receptors were sampled from a woman between 50 and 59 years old with Graves' hyperthyroidism that later progressed to Graves' ophthalmopathy.

This clonotype was counted many times. V usage is TRBV7-9 and J usage is TRBJ1-1, with D possibly TRBD1 on 6 matching bases. Trimming left V 5 bases short and J 5 bases short, with 12 bases between. Germline CDR1 SEHNR, CDR2 FQNEAQ (reference sequence). The length of the CDR3 is 13 residues. The CDR3: CASSTQGGTEAFF. CDR3 nucleotides: TGTGCCAGCAGCACACAAGGGGGGACTGAAGCTTTCTTT. The full variable domain, in which reference TRBV7-9 and TRBJ1-1 provide the parts outside the CDR3, is DTGVSQNPRHKITKRGQNVTFRCDPISEHNRLYWYRQTLGQGPEFLTYFQNEAQLEKSRLLSDRFSAERPKGSFSTLEIQRTEQGDSAMYLCASSTQGGTEAFFGQGTRLTVV.

This clonotype was observed at least ten times. The chain has TRBV5-1 and TRBJ1-5; 7 nucleotides line up with TRBD1. V dropped 3 bases and J dropped 7; count of bases not matched to a gene: 10. From germline, CDR1 is SGHRS and CDR2 YFSETQ. The CDR3 has 15 amino acids. CDR3 amino acids: CASSSTGEPRQPQHF. For the CDR3, the DNA is TGCGCCAGCAGCTCAACAGGGGAGCCCAGGCAGCCCCAGCATTTT.

In this sample, this clonotype turned up many times. The chain joins TRBV11-3 to TRBJ2-3; D possibly corresponds to TRBD2 (5 bases). This CDR3 region has 15 residues. Germline CDR1 SGHNT, CDR2 YENEEA. V gave up 1 base and J gave up 0 bases, with 8 bases separating them. The CDR3 loop reads CASSLGGISTDTQYF. The DNA for the CDR3 is TGTGCCAGCAGCTTAGGAGGGATTAGCACAGATACGCAGTATTTT.

The chain is built from TRBV10-1 and TRBJ2-1; 12 nucleotides agree with TRBD2. V was clipped by 5 bases and J by 7 bases; unmatched bases: 3. Germline assignment: CDR1 WNHNN and CDR2 SYGVQD (reference sequence). The CDR3 covers 14 residues. The CDR3: CASSRLAGANEQFF. The CDR3 DNA reads as TGCGCCAGCAGTCGACTAGCGGGAGCGAATGAGCAGTTCTTC.

This clonotype has a count of ten or more. V is TRBV28 and J is TRBJ2-3, with D perhaps matching TRBD2 (7 bases). Germline CDR1 reads MDHEN; CDR2 reads SYDVKM. The CDR3 contains 15 residues. V was trimmed by 3 bases and J by 5 bases, leaving 15 bases between them. The CDR3 region is CASSFARGAEDTQYF. CDR3 sequence (DNA): TGTGCCAGCAGTTTTGCCCGGGGGGCGGAAGATACGCAGTATTTT.

The chain has TRBV19 and TRBJ1-1, with D maybe TRBD1 (5 bases). The CDR3 has 13 amino acids. CDR1 is LNHDA, CDR2 SQIVND, per germline (reference sequence). V lost 4 bases and J lost 6, with 12 bases in between. The CDR3 region is CASSTHGGAEAFF. DNA for the CDR3: TGTGCCAGTAGTACCCACGGGGGTGCTGAAGCTTTCTTT.

This chain joins TRBV29-1 and TRBJ2-1; D is uncertain. Trimming stripped 3 bases from V and 0 bases from J, with 9 bases between. Germline CDR1 is SQVTM and CDR2 is ANQGSEA. The CDR3 loop spans 14 amino acids. The CDR3 nucleotides are TGCAGCGTTGAGGGCGGTCGCTCCTACAATGAGCAGTTCTTC. This gives the protein CSVEGGRSYNEQFF.

This clonotype was counted ten times or more. This chain joins TRBV15 and TRBJ2-3; 7 bases fit TRBD2. The CDR3 totals 16 residues. In germline, CDR1 is LNHNV, CDR2 YYDKDF (reference sequence). Trimming at V came to 3 bases and at J to 3 bases, leaving 9 bases not matched to a gene. The chain's CDR3 is CATSRRSGKGTDTQYF. CDR3 bases: TGTGCCACCAGCAGGCGGAGCGGGAAAGGGACAGATACGCAGTATTTT.